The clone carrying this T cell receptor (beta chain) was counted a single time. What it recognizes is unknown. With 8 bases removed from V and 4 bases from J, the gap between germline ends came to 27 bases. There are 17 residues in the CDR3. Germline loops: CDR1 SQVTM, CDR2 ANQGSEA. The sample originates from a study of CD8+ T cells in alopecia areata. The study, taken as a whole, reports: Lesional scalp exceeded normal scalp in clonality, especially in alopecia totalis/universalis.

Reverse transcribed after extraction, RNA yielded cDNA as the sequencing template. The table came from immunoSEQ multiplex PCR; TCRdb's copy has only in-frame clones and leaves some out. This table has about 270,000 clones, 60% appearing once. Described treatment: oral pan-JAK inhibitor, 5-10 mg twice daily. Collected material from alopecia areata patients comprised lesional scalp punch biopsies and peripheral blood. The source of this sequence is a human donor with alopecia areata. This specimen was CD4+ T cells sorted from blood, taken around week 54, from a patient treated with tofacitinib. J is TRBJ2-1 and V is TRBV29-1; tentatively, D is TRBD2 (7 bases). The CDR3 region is CSSSTFPGGGPYNEQFF. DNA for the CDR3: TGCAGCTCCTCCACTTTCCCGGGGGGCGGACCATACAATGAGCAGTTCTTC.